This TCR beta chain comes out of a study of regulatory T cells in long-lasting Graves disease. Specified time point: newly diagnosed GD, antithyroid drugs for less than 3 months. Generation of the TCR library employed RNA extracted from PBMCs. It was an endocrinology department in Xi'an, China, that provided the patients. A word on this clonotype: A read error may explain this, as a much larger clone is one base away.

TCR beta libraries were built with iRepertoire HTBI primers and Arm-PCR of CDR3 regions. TCRdb used MiXCR to reprocess the multiplex PCR reads, holding one entry per CDR3 protein. The data contain under 300,000 distinct CDR3 sequences, under 20% of them singletons. CDR1 is MNHEY and CDR2 is SVGAGI in the germline V gene. There are 14 residues in the CDR3. Separately, the same data were catalogued under a study of T cells in Graves' hyperthyroidism and ophthalmopathy. In that study: The HTBI primer set drove a first-round RT-PCR of the TCR CDR3.

The genes are TRBV6-5 and TRBJ2-5, with D possibly being TRBD1 or TRBD2 (5 bases each). The source of this sequence is a woman aged 30 to 39 with Graves disease. Sequenced here: peripheral blood mononuclear cells (PBMCs), sampled at new diagnosis, from a patient treated with antithyroid drugs. The CDR3 region has the DNA TGTGCCAGCAGTTTCTTAGACAGAGGGGAGACCCGGTACTTC. Its translation: CASSFLDRGETRYF.